The source of this T cell receptor (beta chain) is a study of cytomegalovirus exposure and HLA in healthy donors. Study-wide results and limits: Analyses of presence and absence presupposed an approximately uniform sequencing depth across donors. Using a false discovery rate of 0.05, a later analysis showed that 15,000 to 20,000 TCR beta sequences were associated with HLA alleles. A later analysis, which compared TCR beta chains of equal frequency, found the HLA-associated ones more clonally expanded. As confirmed in vitro, a few CMV-associated chains were specific for CMV antigens.

This PCR relied on a set of 60 Vbeta primers and 13 Jbeta primers. Using immunoSEQ multiplex PCR, the repertoire was profiled, and TCRdb retains in-frame clones only, with some absent. The sample holds around 150,000 clones; around three fifths are singletons and the top ten take 2% to 3%. For this clone: What it binds is unknown.

Trimming removed 4 bases from V and 7 bases from J; junction bases left unmatched: 4. The germline CDR1 and CDR2 sequences are SGHTA and FQGTGA. The CDR3 is 14 amino acids. Sequenced sample: PBMCs. J is TRBJ2-1 and V is TRBV7-3; TRBD2 matches 10 bases. This TCR was recovered from a woman in her forties in good health and CMV-seronegative. The CDR3 DNA follows: TGTGCCAGCAGCTCGGGGACTAGCGCGAATGAGCAGTTCTTC. Its translation: CASSSGTSANEQFF.